The 7 T cell receptor beta chains below all came from one sample that was sequenced in a study of blood T cells in healthy people across ages. A second roughly 6 to 12 cycle PCR used barcoded and J-beta primers. TCRdb recomputed calls from the 5' RACE reads with MiXCR, one row per CDR3 protein. The sample includes around 600,000 distinct CDR3 sequences, 40% to 50% seen only once; the top ten take around 24%. Sequenced input: blood. The receptor source for this set is an elderly man in good health.

This rearrangement joins TRBV9 to TRBJ2-3; 8 nucleotides agree with TRBD2. Losses at the gene ends were 3 bases for V and 8 bases for J; bases not matched to a gene: 5. Germline V lookup: CDR1 SGDLS, CDR2 YYNGEE. The CDR3 loop spans 13 amino acids. Written as DNA, the CDR3 is TGTGCCAGCAGCGCCCCCGCGGGGGGTACGCAGTATTTT. This gives the protein CASSAPAGGTQYF. Drawing the rest from reference TRBV9 and TRBJ2-3, the complete variable domain is DSGVTQTPKHLITATGQRVTLRCSPRSGDLSVYWYQQSLDQGLQFLIQYYNGEERAKGNILERFSAQQFPDLHSELNLSSLELGDSALYFCASSAPAGGTQYFGPGTRLTVL.

The chain employs TRBV11-2 and TRBJ1-2; a possible D gene is TRBD1 (5 bases). The length of the CDR3 is 14 residues. The germline V and J ends were trimmed by 2 bases and 7 bases, with 14 bases remaining between them. Germline loops: CDR1 SGHAT, CDR2 FQNNGV. In DNA, the CDR3 is TGTGCCAGCAGCTTACCGGGGGTGCTTCTTGGCTACACCTTC. Its translation is CASSLPGVLLGYTF.

This clonotype was counted ten times or more. The chain couples TRBV6-5 to TRBJ1-1; 8 bases agree with TRBD1. CDR3 length: 14 residues. V lost 5 bases and J lost 8; bases outside the gene matches: 10. The V gene's germline CDR1 is MNHEY and CDR2 SVGAGI. The CDR3 sequence is CASSITGGASEAFF. Written as DNA, the CDR3 is TGTGCCAGCAGTATAACAGGGGGAGCTTCGGAAGCTTTCTTT.

This clonotype was counted only a few times. This chain connects TRBV9 to TRBJ2-1; D might be TRBD1 (6 bases). The CDR3 is 16 residues long. CDR1 and CDR2 from the germline V gene are SGDLS and YYNGEE. The V and J ends lost 0 bases and 2 bases respectively, with 12 bases between them. CDR3 nucleotides: TGTGCCAGCAGCGTAGCTGGGGGCGAGCCCTACAATGAGCAGTTCTTC. Translating it yields CASSVAGGEPYNEQFF.

This clonotype was picked up a small number of times. Being one base from a much bigger clone, this may be a read error. The chain uses TRBV6-6 and TRBJ1-6; D unclear. The germline V gene has CDR1 MNHNY and CDR2 SVGAGI (reference sequence). This CDR3 is 14 amino acids long. The DNA for the CDR3 is TGTGCCAGCAGCTCTCGGGGTGGTAATTCACCCCCCCACTTT. It is translated as CASSSRGGNSPPHF.

Remarks on this clonotype: A clone one base away is much larger, so this may be a read error. The chain links TRBV6-6 to TRBJ1-2, with TRBD1 identical over 7 bases. This CDR3 region has 13 residues. Germline V gene lookup returns CDR1 MNHNY and CDR2 SVGAGI (reference sequence). CDR3 amino acids: CASSLGTEHGYIF. The CDR3 DNA reads TGTGCCAGCAGCCTCGGGACAGAGCATGGCTACATCTTC.

This clonotype has only a few counts. The chain joins TRBV5-1 to TRBJ2-3, with D possibly matching TRBD2 (5 bases). Trimming left V 4 bases short and J 2 bases short, with 8 bases between. Germline values: CDR1 SGHRS, CDR2 YFSETQ. The CDR3 length is 13 residues. The CDR3 DNA reads TGCGCCAGCAGCCGGGAAAACACAGATACGCAGTATTTT. It translates to CASSRENTDTQYF.